A selection of T cell receptor beta chains follows, all from one sample in a study of cytomegalovirus exposure and HLA in healthy donors. The protocol was immunoSEQ multiplex PCR, while the TCRdb copy is restricted to in-frame clones and leaves out a portion. The sample includes some 140,000 clones, approximately 72% of them seen just once. Sequenced sample: PBMCs. The receptors stem from a man aged 18 to 30 in good health and CMV-seronegative. CDR3s include the opening cysteine and the closing phenylalanine or tryptophan. Each record gives: clone size, V gene, J gene, D gene, CDR3 protein, CDR3 DNA. D genes are given only for firm matches. Clone size is not always given. Where it is, it says once, few, many or a class for expanded clones.

few	TRBV6-6	TRBJ2-5	-	CASGTGFQETQYF	TGTGCCAGCGGCACGGGATTTCAAGAGACCCAGTACTTC
-	TRBV7-6	TRBJ2-3	TRBD2	CASSSLGGTRSTDTQYF	TGTGCCAGCAGCTCACTAGGGGGGACTAGGAGCACAGATACGCAGTATTTT
few	TRBV21-1	TRBJ1-1	-	CASSKTPGTESNTEAFF	TGTGCCAGCAGCAAAACTCCCGGAACAGAGAGTAACACTGAAGCTTTCTTT
few	TRBV7-6	TRBJ2-3	TRBD2	CASSQRGGLIDTQYF	TGTGCCAGCAGCCAACGGGGGGGCCTAATAGATACGCAGTATTTT
-	TRBV6-4	TRBJ2-4	-	CAKSREENIQYF	TGTGCCAAGTCAAGGGAGGAAAACATTCAGTACTTC
few	TRBV6-1	TRBJ1-1	-	CASSEQAYPTEAFF	TGTGCCAGCAGTGAACAGGCTTATCCCACTGAAGCTTTCTTT
once	TRBV7-9	TRBJ1-1	TRBD1	CSSSRGQGTEAFF	TGTTCCAGCAGCCGAGGACAGGGGACTGAAGCTTTCTTT
-	TRBV6-1	TRBJ1-1	-	CASSEAGAALGATEAFF	TGTGCCAGCAGTGAAGCGGGGGCAGCCTTAGGGGCCACTGAAGCTTTCTTT
-	TRBV19	TRBJ1-5	-	CASSIQSNQPQHF	TGTGCCAGTAGTATACAGAGCAATCAGCCCCAGCATTTT
-	TRBV5-1	TRBJ1-2	-	CASSFSGENYGYTF	TGCGCCAGCAGCTTTTCGGGGGAAAACTATGGCTACACCTTC
-	TRBV6-7	TRBJ1-5	TRBD1	CASSYGTGYQPQHF	TGTGCCAGCAGTTATGGGACAGGGTATCAGCCCCAGCATTTT
few	TRBV2	TRBJ1-1	TRBD1	CARAGQGDTEAFF	TGTGCCAGGGCGGGACAGGGGGACACTGAAGCTTTCTTT
few	TRBV19	TRBJ1-6	TRBD1	CASSIEGQGNSPLHF	TGTGCCAGTAGTATCGAGGGACAGGGGAACTCACCCCTCCACTTT
-	TRBV28	TRBJ2-5	TRBD1	CASSLRQGAWQETQYF	TGTGCCAGCAGTTTGCGGCAGGGGGCTTGGCAAGAGACCCAGTACTTC
few	TRBV6-4	TRBJ1-1	-	CASSTQGGTEAFF	TGTGCCAGCAGCACACAAGGGGGAACTGAAGCTTTCTTT
-	TRBV15	TRBJ1-5	-	CATSRAGSSAQHF	TGTGCCACCAGCAGAGCGGGGTCCTCGGCCCAGCATTTT
-	TRBV7-2	TRBJ2-1	-	CASSLRTPGGNEQFF	TGTGCCAGCAGCTTGAGGACTCCCGGGGGCAATGAGCAGTTCTTC
-	TRBV9	TRBJ1-2	-	CASSVFQGGNYGYTF	TGTGCCAGCAGCGTATTTCAGGGAGGCAACTATGGCTACACCTTC
once	TRBV28	TRBJ2-1	TRBD2	CASSPSAGGYNEQFF	TGTGCCAGCAGTCCCTCAGCGGGGGGGTACAATGAGCAGTTCTTC
-	TRBV5-8	TRBJ1-2	TRBD1	CASSLGQGFGYGYTF	TGTGCCAGCAGCTTGGGACAGGGGTTTGGATATGGCTACACCTTC
-	TRBV6-5	TRBJ1-2	TRBD1	CASSYRDSLFYTF	TGTGCCAGCAGTTACAGGGACAGCCTTTTCTACACCTTC
-	TRBV9	TRBJ1-3	-	CASSVEGVVSGNTIYF	TGTGCCAGCAGCGTAGAGGGGGTTGTCTCTGGAAACACCATATATTTT